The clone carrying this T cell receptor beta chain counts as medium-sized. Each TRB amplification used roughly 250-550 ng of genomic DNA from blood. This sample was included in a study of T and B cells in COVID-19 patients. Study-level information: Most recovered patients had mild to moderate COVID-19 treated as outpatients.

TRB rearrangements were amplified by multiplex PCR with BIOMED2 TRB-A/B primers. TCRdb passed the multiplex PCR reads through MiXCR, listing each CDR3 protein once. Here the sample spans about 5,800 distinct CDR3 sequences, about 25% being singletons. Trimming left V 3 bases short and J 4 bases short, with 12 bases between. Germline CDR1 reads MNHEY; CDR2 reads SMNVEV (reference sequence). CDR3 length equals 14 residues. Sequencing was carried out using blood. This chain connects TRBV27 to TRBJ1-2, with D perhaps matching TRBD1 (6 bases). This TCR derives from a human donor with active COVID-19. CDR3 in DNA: TGTGCCAGCAGTTTGAAGGGAGGGGGCTATGGCTACACCTTC. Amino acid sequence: CASSLKGGGYGYTF.